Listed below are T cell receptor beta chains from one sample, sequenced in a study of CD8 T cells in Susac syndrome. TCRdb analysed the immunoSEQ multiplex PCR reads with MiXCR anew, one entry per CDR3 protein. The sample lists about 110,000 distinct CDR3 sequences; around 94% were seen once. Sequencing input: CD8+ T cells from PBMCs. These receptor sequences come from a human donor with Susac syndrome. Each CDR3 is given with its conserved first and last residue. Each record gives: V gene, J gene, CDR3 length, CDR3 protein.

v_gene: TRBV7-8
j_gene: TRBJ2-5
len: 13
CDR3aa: CASVPAGRETQYF

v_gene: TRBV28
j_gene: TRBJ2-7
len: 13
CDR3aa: CASSFRTTGEQYF

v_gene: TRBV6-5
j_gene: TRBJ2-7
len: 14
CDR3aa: CASSWGRGFDEQYF

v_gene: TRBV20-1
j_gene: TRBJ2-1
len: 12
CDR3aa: CSARLADNEQFF

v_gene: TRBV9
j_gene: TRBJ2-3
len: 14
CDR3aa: CASSQTSNPDTQYF

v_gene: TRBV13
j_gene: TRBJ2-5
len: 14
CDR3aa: CASSSRGGSETQYF

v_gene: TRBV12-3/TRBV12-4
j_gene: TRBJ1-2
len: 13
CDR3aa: CASSLVSTEYPLF

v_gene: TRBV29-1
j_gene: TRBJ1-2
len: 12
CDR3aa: CSVEDRVYGYTF

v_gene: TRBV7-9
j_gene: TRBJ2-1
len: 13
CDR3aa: CASSPPRYNEQFF

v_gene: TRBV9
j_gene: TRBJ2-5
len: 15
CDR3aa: CASTENDRGQETQYF

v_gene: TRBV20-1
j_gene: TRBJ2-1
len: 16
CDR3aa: CSARDAPGAPGYEQFF

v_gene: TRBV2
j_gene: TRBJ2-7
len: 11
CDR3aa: CASTEGYEQYF

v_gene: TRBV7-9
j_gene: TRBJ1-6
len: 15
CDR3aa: CASSPRDSTNSPLHF

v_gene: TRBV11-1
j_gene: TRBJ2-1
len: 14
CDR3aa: CASSPDTSHNEQFF

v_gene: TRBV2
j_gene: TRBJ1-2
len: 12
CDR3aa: CASQQPNYGYTF

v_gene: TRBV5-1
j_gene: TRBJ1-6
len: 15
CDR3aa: CASSLVAGTDSPLHF

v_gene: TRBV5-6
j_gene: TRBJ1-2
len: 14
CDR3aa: CASSFEGMGYGYTF

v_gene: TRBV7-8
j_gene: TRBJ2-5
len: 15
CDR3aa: CASSRLAGALETQYF

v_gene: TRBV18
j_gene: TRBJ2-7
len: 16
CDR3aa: CASSPQDRGVLYEQYF

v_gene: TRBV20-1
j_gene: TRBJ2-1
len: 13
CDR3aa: CSAITARAIEQFF

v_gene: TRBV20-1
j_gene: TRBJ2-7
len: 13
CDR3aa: CSATTGRIYEQYF

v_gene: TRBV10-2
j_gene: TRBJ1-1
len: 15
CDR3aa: CASSLTGVVSTEAFF

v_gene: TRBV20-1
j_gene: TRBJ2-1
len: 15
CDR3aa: CSAIKRDGPYNEQFF

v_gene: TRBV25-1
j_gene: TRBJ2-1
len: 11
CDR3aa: CASSSRGEQFF

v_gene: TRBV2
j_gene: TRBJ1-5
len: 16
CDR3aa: CASRDMTGLSNQPQHF

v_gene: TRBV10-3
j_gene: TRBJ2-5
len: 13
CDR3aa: CAISESGPETQYF

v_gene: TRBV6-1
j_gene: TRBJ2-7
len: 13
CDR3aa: CASSDKGPNEQYF

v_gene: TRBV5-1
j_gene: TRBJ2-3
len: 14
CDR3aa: CASSLGQARDTQYF

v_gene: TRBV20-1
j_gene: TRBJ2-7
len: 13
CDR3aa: CSAYSGEKYEQYF

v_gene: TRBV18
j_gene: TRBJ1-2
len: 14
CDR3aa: CASSPPDRDYGYTF